This TCR beta chain was captured in a study of graft-versus-host responses after intestinal transplantation. The overall study: Isolated intestinal, liver-intestinal, or multivisceral transplants were what recipients had. Every recipient had anti-thymocyte globulin induction and 2 to 4 years of tacrolimus plus steroids.

Study-wide results and caveats: Among circulating GvH clones, peak levels were associated with early post-transplant declines in HvG clones. Present in recipient marrow, GvH clones included some that appeared first in ileum or blood.

A word on this clone: Its antigen remains unidentified.

This table comes from immunoSEQ multiplex PCR, and its TCRdb copy is limited to in-frame clones, with some not included. The data show about 88,000 clones, about 95% seen once. The origin of this receptor is a human donor who was the organ donor for an intestinal transplant. The starting material was unstimulated CD4+ T cells sorted from spleen or lymph node cells, obtained before transplant.

The CDR3 loop reads CAIRDSGAPLNEQYF. CDR3 in DNA: TGTGCCATCAGAGATTCAGGGGCCCCTTTGAACGAGCAGTACTTC. The chain couples TRBV10-3 to TRBJ2-7, with D tentatively TRBD1 (6 bases). The germline V gene has CDR1 ENHRY and CDR2 SYGVKD. Trimming cost V 6 bases and J 5 bases, with 20 bases left between them. The CDR3 totals 15 residues.